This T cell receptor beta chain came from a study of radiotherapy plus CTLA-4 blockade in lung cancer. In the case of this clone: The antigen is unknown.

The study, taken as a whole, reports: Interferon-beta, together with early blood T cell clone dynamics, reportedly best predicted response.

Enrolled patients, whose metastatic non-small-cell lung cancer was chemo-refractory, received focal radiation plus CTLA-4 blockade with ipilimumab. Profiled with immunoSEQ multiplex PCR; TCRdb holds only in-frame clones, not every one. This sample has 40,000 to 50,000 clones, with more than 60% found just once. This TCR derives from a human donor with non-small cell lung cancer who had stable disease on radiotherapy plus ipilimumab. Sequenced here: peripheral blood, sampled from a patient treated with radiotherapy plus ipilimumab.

This chain's CDR3 is CASSFNPGTEAFF. In DNA, the CDR3 is TGTGCCAGCAGCTTTAACCCGGGCACTGAAGCTTTCTTT. The chain links TRBV11-3 to TRBJ1-1; D is uncertain. The CDR3 has 13 amino acids. Germline assignment: CDR1 SGHNT and CDR2 YENEEA. Deletions cut 3 bases from V and 4 bases from J, with 9 bases between.